This T cell receptor beta chain was identified in a study of T cells after posttransplantation cyclophosphamide. The CDR3 covers 13 residues. Germline assignment: CDR1 SGHRS and CDR2 YFSETQ. V was pared by 6 bases and J by 8 bases, with 17 bases between. This clone was counted ten times or more. Its antigen is not known. The related graft donor's blood sample was taken on the day of bone marrow donation. Study conclusions and caveats: Blood and skin or GI T cell repertoires showed limited TRB overlap. Recipient CMV seropositivity and CMV reactivation strongly tracked TRB clonality. Donor CD8+ memory clones often dominated recipient blood repertoires at later times.

The repertoire was sequenced with immunoSEQ multiplex PCR; TCRdb's copy has only in-frame clones and lacks some. The sample lists around 30,000 clones, none appearing once, the ten largest making up around 3%. The source is an older woman in good health, CMV-negative, and a related stem cell transplant donor. The chain links TRBV5-1 to TRBJ1-2; D might be TRBD1 (5 bases). The sequencing sample was made of PBMCs. The CDR3 bases are TGCGCCAGCAATCACGGTTCGGGGGAGGGCTACACCTTC. It is translated as CASNHGSGEGYTF.